Sequencing of this TCR beta chain was carried out in a study of identical twins. Germline V gene lookup returns CDR1 DFQATT and CDR2 SNEGSKA (reference sequence). Trimming removed 0 bases from V and 0 bases from J; junction bases left unmatched: 5. This CDR3 has 16 residues. Healthy Caucasians, and only they, were the donors. General observations from the study: Zero-insertion results could be subject to partial confounding by invariant MAIT and iNKT cells.

A universal primer site arose from template switching, and cDNA bore unique molecular identifiers. TCRdb re-called the 5' RACE reads through MiXCR, storing one row per CDR3 protein. Here the sample spans over 550,000 distinct CDR3 sequences, under 8.5% being singletons. On this clonotype: The target antigen is unknown.

These records were also assigned to another study, of yellow fever vaccine responses in identical twins.

The chain employs TRBV20-1 and TRBJ2-3; TRBD2 aligns across 8 bases. Sample: PBMCs. The receptor was isolated from a woman under 30 in good health. The CDR3 sequence is CSARDLKRGSTDTQYF. In DNA form, the CDR3 reads TGCAGTGCTAGAGATTTAAAGCGGGGGAGCACAGATACGCAGTATTTT.